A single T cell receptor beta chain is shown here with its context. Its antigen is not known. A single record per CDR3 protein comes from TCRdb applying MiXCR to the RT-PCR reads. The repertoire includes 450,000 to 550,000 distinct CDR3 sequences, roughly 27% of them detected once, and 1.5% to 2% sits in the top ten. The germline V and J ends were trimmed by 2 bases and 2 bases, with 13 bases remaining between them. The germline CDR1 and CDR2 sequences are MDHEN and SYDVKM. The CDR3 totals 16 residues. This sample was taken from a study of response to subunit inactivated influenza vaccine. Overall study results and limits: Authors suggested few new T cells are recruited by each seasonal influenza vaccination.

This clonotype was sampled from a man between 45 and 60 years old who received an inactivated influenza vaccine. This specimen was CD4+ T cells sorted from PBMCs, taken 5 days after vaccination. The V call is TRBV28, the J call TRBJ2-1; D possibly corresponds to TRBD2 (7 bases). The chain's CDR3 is CASSLGGGAAYNEQFF. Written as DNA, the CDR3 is TGTGCCAGCAGTTTAGGTGGGGGGGCGGCCTACAATGAGCAGTTCTTC.